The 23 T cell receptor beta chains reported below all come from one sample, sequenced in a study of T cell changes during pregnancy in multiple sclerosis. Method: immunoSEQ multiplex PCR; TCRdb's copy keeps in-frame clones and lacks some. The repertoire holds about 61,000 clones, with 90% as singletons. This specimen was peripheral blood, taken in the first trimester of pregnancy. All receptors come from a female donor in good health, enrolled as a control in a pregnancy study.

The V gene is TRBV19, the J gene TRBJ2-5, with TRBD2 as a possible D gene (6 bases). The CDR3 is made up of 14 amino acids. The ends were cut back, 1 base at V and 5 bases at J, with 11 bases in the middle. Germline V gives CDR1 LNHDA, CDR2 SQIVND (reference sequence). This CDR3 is CASSIGRVGETQYF. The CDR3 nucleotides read TGTGCCAGTAGTATAGGGAGGGTTGGGGAGACCCAGTACTTC.

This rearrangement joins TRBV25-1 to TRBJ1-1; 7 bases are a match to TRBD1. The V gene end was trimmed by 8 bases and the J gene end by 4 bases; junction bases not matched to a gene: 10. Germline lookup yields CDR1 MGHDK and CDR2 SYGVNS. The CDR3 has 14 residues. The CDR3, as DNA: TGTGCCAGCCGACGACAGGGCAAGGGCACTGAAGCTTTCTTT. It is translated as CASRRQGKGTEAFF.

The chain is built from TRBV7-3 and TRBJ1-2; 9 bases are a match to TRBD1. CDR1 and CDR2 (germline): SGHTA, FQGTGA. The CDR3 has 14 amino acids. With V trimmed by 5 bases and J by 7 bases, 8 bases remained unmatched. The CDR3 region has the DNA TGTGCCAGCAGCCTAGGGACAGGGCCCGCTGGCTACACCTTC. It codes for CASSLGTGPAGYTF.

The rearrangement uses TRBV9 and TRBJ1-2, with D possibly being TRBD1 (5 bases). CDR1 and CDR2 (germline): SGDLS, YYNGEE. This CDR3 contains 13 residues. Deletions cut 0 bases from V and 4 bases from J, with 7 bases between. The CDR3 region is CASSVDRTYGYTF. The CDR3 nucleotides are TGTGCCAGCAGCGTAGACAGGACCTATGGCTACACCTTC.

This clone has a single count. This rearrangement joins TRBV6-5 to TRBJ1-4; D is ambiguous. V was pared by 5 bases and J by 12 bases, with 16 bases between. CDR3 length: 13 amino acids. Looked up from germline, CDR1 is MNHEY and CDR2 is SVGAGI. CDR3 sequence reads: CASSHQDGLQLFF. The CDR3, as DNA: TGTGCCAGCAGTCACCAGGACGGACTTCAACTGTTTTTT.

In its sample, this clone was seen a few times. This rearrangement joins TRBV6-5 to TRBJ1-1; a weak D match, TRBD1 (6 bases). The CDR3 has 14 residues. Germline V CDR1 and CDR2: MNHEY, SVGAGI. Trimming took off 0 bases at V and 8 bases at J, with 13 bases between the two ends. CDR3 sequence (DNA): TGTGCCAGCAGTTACTCGGGGGCAGGGAGAGAAGCTTTCTTT. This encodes CASSYSGAGREAFF.

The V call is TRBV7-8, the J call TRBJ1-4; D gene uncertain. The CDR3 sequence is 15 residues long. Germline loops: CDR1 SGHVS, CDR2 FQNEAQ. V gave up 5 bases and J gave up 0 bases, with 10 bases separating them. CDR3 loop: CASSPKLATNEKLFF. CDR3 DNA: TGTGCCAGCAGCCCTAAACTTGCAACTAATGAAAAACTGTTTTTT.

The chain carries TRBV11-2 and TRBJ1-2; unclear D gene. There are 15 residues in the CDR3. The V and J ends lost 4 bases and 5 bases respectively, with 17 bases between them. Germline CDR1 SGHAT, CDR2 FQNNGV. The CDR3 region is CASSSGSGLIYGYTF. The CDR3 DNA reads TGTGCCAGCAGCTCCGGTAGTGGACTGATATATGGCTACACCTTC.

CDR3 region: CSVGQSLVNTEAFF. The CDR3 region has the DNA TGCAGCGTAGGACAAAGCCTGGTGAACACTGAAGCTTTCTTT. The chain has TRBV29-1 and TRBJ1-1; D may be TRBD1 (5 bases). The germline CDR1 and CDR2 sequences are SQVTM and ANQGSEA. This CDR3 has 14 residues. Trimming stripped 6 bases from V and 0 bases from J, with 14 bases between.

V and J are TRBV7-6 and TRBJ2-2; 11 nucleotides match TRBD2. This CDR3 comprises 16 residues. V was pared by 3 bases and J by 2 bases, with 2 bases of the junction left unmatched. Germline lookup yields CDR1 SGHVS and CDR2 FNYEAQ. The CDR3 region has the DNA TGTGCCAGCAGCTTGGGACTAGCGGATAACACCGGGGAGCTGTTTTTT. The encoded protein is CASSLGLADNTGELFF.

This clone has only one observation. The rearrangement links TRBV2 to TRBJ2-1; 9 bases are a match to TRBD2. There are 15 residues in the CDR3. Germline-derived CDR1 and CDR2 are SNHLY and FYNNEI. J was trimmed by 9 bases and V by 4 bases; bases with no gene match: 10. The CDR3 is CASSASLAGSVEQFF. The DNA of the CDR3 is TGTGCCAGCAGTGCAAGCCTAGCGGGGTCGGTTGAGCAGTTCTTC. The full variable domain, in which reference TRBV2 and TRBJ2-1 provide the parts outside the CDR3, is EPEVTQTPSHQVTQMGQEVILRCVPISNHLYFYWYRQILGQKVEFLVSFYNNEISEKSEIFDDQFSVERPDGSNFTLKIRSTKLEDSAMYFCASSASLAGSVEQFFGPGTRLTVL.

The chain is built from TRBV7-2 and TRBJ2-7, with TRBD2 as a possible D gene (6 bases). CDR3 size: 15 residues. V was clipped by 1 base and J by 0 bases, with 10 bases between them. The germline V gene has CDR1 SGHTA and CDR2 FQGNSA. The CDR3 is CASSLVDGSSYEQYF. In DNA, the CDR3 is TGTGCCAGCAGCTTAGTCGACGGGAGCTCCTACGAGCAGTACTTC.

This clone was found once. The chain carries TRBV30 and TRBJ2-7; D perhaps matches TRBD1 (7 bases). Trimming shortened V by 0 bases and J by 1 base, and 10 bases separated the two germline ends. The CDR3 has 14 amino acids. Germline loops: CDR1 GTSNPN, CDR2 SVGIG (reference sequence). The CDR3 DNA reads TGTGCCTGGAGTGTCTCAGGGGGGTCCTACGAGCAGTACTTC. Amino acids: CAWSVSGGSYEQYF. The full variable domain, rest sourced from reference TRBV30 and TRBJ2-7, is SQTIHQWPATLVQPVGSPLSLECTVEGTSNPNLYWYRQAAGRGLQLLFYSVGIGQISSEVPQNLSASRPQDRQFILSSKKLLLSDSGFYLCAWSVSGGSYEQYFGPGTRLTVT.

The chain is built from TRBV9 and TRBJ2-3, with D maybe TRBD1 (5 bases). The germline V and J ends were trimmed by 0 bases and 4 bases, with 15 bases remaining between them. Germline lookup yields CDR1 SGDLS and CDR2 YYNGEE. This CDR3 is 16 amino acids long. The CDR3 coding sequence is TGTGCCAGCAGCGTAGTGGGCAGGGCCTTGGCAGATACGCAGTATTTT. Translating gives CASSVVGRALADTQYF.

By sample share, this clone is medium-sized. The CDR3: CAWSPAGSYNSPLHF. The DNA of the CDR3 is TGTGCCTGGAGTCCCGCGGGCTCCTATAATTCACCCCTCCACTTT. The V call is TRBV30, the J call TRBJ1-6; D gene uncertain. This CDR3 comprises 15 residues. Per germline, CDR1 GTSNPN and CDR2 SVGIG (reference sequence). V was cut by 2 bases and J by 0 bases, with 8 bases left in between.

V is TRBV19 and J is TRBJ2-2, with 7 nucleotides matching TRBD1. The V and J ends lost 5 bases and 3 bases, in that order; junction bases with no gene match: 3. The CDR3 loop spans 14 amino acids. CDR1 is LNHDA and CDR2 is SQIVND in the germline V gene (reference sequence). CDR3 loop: CASSRQGDTGELFF. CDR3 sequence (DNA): TGTGCCAGTAGTCGACAGGGAGACACCGGGGAGCTGTTTTTT.

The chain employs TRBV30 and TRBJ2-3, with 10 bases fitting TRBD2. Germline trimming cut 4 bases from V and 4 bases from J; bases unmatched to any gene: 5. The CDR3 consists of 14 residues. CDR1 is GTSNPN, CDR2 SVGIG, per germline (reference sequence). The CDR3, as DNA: TGTGCCTGGAATCCAGCGGGGGGGCCAGATACGCAGTATTTT. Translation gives CAWNPAGGPDTQYF.

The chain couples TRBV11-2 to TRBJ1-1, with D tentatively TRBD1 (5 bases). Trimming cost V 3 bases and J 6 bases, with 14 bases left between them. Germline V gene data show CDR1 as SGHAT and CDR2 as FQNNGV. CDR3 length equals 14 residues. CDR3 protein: CASSLKTVESEAFF. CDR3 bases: TGTGCCAGCAGCTTGAAGACAGTTGAGTCTGAAGCTTTCTTT.

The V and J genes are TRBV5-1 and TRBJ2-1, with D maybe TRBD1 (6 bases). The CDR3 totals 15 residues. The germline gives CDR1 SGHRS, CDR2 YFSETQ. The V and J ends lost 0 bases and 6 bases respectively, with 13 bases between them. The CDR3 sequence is CASSLAGVKSNEQFF. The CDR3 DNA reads TGCGCCAGCAGCTTGGCAGGGGTTAAGAGCAATGAGCAGTTCTTC.

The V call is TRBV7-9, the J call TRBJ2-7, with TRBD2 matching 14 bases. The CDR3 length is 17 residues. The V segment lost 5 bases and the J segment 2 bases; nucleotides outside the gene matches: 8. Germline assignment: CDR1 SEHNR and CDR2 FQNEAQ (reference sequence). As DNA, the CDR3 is TGTGCCAGCAGCCGCATGAGGGGACTAGCGGGGGCCTACGAGCAGTACTTC. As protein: CASSRMRGLAGAYEQYF.

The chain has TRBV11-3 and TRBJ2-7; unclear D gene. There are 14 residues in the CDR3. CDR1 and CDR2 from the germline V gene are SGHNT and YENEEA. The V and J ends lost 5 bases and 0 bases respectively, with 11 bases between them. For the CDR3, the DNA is TGTGCCAGCAGCGGCCAGGCAGCCTCCTACGAGCAGTACTTC. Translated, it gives CASSGQAASYEQYF.

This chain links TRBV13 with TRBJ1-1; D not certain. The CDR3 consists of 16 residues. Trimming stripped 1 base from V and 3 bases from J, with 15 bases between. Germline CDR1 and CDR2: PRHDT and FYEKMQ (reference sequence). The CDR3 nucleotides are TGTGCCAGCAGCTTAGACCGGGGTATGCCGGACACTGAAGCTTTCTTT. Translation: CASSLDRGMPDTEAFF.

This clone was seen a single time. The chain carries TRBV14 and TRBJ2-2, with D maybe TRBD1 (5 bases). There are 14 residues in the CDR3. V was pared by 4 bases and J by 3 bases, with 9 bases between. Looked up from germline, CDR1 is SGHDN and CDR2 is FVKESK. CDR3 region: CASSLRQYTGELFF. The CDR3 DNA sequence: TGTGCCAGCAGCCTACGACAGTACACCGGGGAGCTGTTTTTT.